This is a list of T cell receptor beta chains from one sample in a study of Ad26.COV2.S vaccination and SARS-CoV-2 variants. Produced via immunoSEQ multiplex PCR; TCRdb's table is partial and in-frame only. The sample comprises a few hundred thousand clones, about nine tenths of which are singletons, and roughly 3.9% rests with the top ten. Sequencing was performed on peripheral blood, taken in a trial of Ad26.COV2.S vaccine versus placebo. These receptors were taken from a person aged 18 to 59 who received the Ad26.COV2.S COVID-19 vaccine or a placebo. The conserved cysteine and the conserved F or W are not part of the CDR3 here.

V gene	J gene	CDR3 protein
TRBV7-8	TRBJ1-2	ASSLSGDYGYT
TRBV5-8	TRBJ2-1	ASSRGQGTYNEQF
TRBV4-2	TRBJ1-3	ASGDRGWGSGNTIY
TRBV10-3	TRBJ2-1	AISTGTELYNEQF
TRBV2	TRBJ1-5	ASSPKTGRQPQH
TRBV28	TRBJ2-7	ASIPSGTTYEQY
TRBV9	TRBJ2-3	ASSVGFRTSGSTDTQY
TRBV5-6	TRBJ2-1	ASSFGAGGQF
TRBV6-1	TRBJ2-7	ASSETGYEQY
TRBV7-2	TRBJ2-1	ASSFLATGPLYNEQF
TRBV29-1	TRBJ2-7	SVGTKYEQY
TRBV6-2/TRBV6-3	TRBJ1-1	ASSPSRTEAF
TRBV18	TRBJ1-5	ASSPRWQAGNQPQH
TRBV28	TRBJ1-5	ASRYYSNQPQH
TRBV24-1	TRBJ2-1	ATSGQGSYNEQF